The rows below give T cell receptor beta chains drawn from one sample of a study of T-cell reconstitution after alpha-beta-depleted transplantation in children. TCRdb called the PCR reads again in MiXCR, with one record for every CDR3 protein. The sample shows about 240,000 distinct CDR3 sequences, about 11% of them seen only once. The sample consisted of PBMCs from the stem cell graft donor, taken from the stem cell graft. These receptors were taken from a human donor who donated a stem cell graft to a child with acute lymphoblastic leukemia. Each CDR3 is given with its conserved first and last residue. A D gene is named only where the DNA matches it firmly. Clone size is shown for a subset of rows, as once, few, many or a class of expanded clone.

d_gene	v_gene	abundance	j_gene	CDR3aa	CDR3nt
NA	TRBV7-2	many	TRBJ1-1	CASSLRGAVMNTEAFF	TGTGCCAGCAGCTTACGAGGGGCAGTGATGAACACTGAAGCTTTCTTT
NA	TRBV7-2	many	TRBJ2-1	CASILSTPNEQFF	TGTGCCAGCATCTTATCCACGCCCAATGAGCAGTTCTTC
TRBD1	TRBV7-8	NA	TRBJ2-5	CASSGGTGGIWGAQYF	TGTGCCAGCAGCGGAGGGACAGGGGGTATCTGGGGAGCCCAGTACTTC
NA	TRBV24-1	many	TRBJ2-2	CATSDAGGHAGELFF	TGTGCCACCAGTGACGCCGGGGGGCATGCCGGGGAGCTGTTTTTT
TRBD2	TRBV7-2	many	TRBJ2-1	CASSLVGGGIGEQFF	TGTGCCAGCAGCTTAGTGGGGGGAGGGATTGGCGAGCAGTTCTTC
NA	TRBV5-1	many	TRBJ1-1	CASSFEGHTEAFF	TGCGCCAGCAGCTTTGAGGGGCACACTGAAGCTTTCTTT
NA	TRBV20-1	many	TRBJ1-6	CSARLGPPLHF	TGCAGTGCGCGACTCGGACCCCCCCTCCACTTT
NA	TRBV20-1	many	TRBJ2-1	CSARVGNEQFF	TGCAGTGCTAGGGTAGGCAATGAGCAGTTCTTC
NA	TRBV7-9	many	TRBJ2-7	CASSTRQSSYEQYF	TGTGCCAGCAGCACAAGACAGAGCTCCTACGAGCAGTACTTC
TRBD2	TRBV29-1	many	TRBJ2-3	CSVEGGSGSTDTQYF	TGCAGCGTTGAGGGTGGTAGCGGGAGCACAGATACGCAGTATTTT
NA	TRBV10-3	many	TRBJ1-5	CAISESRTRYSNQPQHF	TGTGCCATCAGTGAGTCCAGGACAAGGTATAGCAATCAGCCCCAGCATTTT
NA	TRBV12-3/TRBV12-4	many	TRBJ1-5	CASSKLWGPDQPQHF	TGTGCCAGCAGCAAACTGTGGGGGCCAGATCAGCCCCAGCATTTT
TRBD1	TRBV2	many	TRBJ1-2	CASSDLMGQGEGYTF	TGTGCCAGCAGTGACCTGATGGGACAGGGGGAAGGCTACACCTTC
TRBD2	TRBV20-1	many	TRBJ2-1	CSARGTILLYNEQFF	TGCAGTGCTAGGGGGACTATTCTCCTCTACAATGAGCAGTTCTTC
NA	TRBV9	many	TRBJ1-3	CASSVERAPRPGNTIYF	TGTGCCAGCAGCGTTGAAAGGGCACCGCGCCCTGGAAACACCATATATTTT
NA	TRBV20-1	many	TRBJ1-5	CSARGVVLHSNQPQHF	TGCAGTGCTCGAGGGGTGGTCTTACATAGCAATCAGCCCCAGCATTTT
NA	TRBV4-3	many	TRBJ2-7	CASSQVVEGNYEQYF	TGCGCCAGCAGCCAAGTCGTGGAGGGAAACTACGAGCAGTACTTC
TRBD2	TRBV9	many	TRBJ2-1	CASSDPALAGAYNEQFF	TGTGCCAGCAGCGACCCGGCCCTAGCGGGGGCCTACAATGAGCAGTTCTTC
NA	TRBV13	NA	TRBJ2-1	CASSLSGAPYNEQFF	TGTGCCAGCAGCTTGAGCGGTGCCCCCTACAATGAGCAGTTCTTC
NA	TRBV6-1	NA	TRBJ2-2	CASRSPGELFF	TGTGCCAGCAGATCGCCCGGGGAGCTGTTTTTT
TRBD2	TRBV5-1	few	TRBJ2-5	CASSSKDGGRETQYF	TGCGCCAGCAGCTCTAAAGACGGGGGGAGGGAGACCCAGTACTTC
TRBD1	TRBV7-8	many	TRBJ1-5	CASSFDRGNQPQHF	TGTGCCAGCAGCTTCGACAGGGGCAATCAGCCCCAGCATTTT
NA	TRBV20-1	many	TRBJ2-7	CSARDAGQTYEQYF	TGCAGTGCTAGAGACGCTGGACAGACCTACGAGCAGTACTTC
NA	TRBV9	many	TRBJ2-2	CASSANTQENTGELFF	TGTGCCAGCAGCGCCAATACACAGGAGAACACCGGGGAGCTGTTTTTT
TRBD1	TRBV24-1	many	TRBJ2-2	CATSDPGQASGELFF	TGTGCCACCAGTGATCCCGGACAGGCTTCCGGGGAGCTGTTTTTT
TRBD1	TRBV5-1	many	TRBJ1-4	CASSLGMGDRTF	TGCGCCAGCAGCTTGGGGATGGGGGACAGGACTTTT
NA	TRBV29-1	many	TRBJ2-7	CSVEDRTSYEQYF	TGCAGCGTTGAGGACCGAACCTCCTACGAGCAGTACTTC
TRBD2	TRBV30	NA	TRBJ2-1	CAWSVFSGRSGSYNEQFF	TGTGCCTGGAGTGTATTTAGCGGGAGATCCGGTTCCTACAATGAGCAGTTCTTC
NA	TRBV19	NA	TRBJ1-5	CATRTDYSNQPQHF	TGTGCCACCCGGACAGATTATAGCAATCAGCCCCAGCATTTT
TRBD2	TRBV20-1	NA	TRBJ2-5	CTSSTSGGAAETQYF	TGCACCTCCTCGACTAGCGGGGGGGCGGCCGAGACCCAGTACTTC
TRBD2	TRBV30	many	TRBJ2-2	CAWGRIAGDTGELFF	TGTGCCTGGGGTCGAATAGCGGGAGACACCGGGGAGCTGTTTTTT
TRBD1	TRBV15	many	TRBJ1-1	CATSRGQGLNTEAFF	TGTGCCACCAGCAGGGGACAGGGATTGAACACTGAAGCTTTCTTT
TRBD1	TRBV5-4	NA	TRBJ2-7	CASSSQGAGDEQYF	TGTGCCAGCAGCTCGCAGGGGGCCGGAGACGAGCAGTACTTC
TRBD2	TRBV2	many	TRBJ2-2	CASSVPSGGARTGELFF	TGTGCCAGCAGTGTGCCTAGCGGGGGGGCGCGAACCGGGGAGCTGTTTTTT
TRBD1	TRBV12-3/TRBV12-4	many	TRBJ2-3	CASSPDRGSPYSTDTQYF	TGTGCCAGCAGCCCTGACAGGGGGTCCCCCTATAGCACAGATACGCAGTATTTT
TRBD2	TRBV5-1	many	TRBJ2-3	CASSSDISGSTGDTQYF	TGCGCCAGCAGCTCCGACATTAGCGGGTCAACGGGGGATACGCAGTATTTT
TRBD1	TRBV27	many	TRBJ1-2	CASSAWDSSYGYTF	TGTGCCAGCAGTGCGTGGGACAGTAGCTACGGCTACACCTTC
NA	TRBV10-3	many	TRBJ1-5	CAISDSTYSNQPQHF	TGTGCCATCAGTGATTCCACTTATAGCAATCAGCCCCAGCATTTT
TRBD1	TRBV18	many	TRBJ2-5	CASSSRGSQRETQYF	TGTGCCAGCTCATCCAGGGGGTCCCAGAGAGAGACCCAGTACTTC
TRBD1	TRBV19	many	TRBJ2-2	CASSIPGQGRGGELFF	TGTGCCAGTAGTATTCCGGGACAGGGAAGAGGCGGGGAGCTGTTTTTT
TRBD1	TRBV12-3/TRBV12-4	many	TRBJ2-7	CASSFLYKWDRDSYEQYF	TGTGCCAGCAGTTTTTTATACAAATGGGACAGGGATTCCTACGAGCAGTACTTC
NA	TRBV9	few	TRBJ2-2	CASSVSGFKSGELFF	TGTGCCAGCAGCGTTTCCGGCTTCAAGTCCGGGGAGCTGTTTTTT
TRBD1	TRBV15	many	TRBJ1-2	CATSRDSGGDNYGYTF	TGTGCCACCAGCAGAGATTCAGGGGGCGATAACTATGGCTACACCTTC
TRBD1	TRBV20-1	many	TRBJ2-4	CSASGQGGNIQYF	TGCAGTGCGTCGGGACAGGGCGGCAACATTCAGTACTTC
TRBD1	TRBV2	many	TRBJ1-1	CASNRDRGSLNTEAFF	TGTGCCAGTAACCGGGACAGGGGTTCCCTGAACACTGAAGCTTTCTTT
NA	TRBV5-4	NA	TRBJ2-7	CASSLGQTQYEQYF	TGTGCCAGCAGCTTAGGACAGACGCAATACGAGCAGTACTTC
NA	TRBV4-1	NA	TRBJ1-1	CASSQVWLEMNTEAFF	TGCGCCAGCAGCCAAGTTTGGCTGGAGATGAACACTGAAGCTTTCTTT
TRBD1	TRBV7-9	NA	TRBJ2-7	CASSPRTGVLVAYEQYF	TGTGCCAGCAGCCCCCGGACAGGGGTATTGGTAGCCTACGAGCAGTACTTC
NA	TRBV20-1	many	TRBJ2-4	CSAPRLTGAKNIQYF	TGCAGTGCCCCAAGACTAACCGGGGCCAAAAACATTCAGTACTTC
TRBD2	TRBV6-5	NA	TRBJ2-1	CASSYPLAGSSYNEQFF	TGTGCCAGCAGTTACCCGCTAGCGGGTAGCTCCTACAATGAGCAGTTCTTC
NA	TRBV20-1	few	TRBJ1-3	CSARVGGGLSESTIYF	TGCAGTGCTAGAGTTGGGGGGGGCCTTTCCGAGAGCACCATATATTTT